The 17 T cell receptor beta chains below were found in one sample sequenced in a study of identical twins. TCRdb processed the 5' RACE reads anew with MiXCR; each CDR3 protein has one entry. Found here are 1.5 million to 2 million distinct CDR3 sequences, about 30% of them singletons; the top ten hold 0.27%. Input material: cord blood. These receptors originate from a newborn girl in good health.

This clonotype has just a few counts. The chain is built from TRBV7-2 and TRBJ1-2, with 8 bases lining up with TRBD1. The CDR3 totals 14 residues. CDR1 SGHTA and CDR2 FQGNSA come from the germline V gene. V gave up 1 base and J gave up 8 bases; unmatched junction bases: 6. CDR3: CASSLGTGMGGYTF. CDR3 nucleotide sequence: TGTGCCAGCAGCTTAGGGACAGGGATGGGAGGCTACACCTTC.

J is TRBJ1-2 and V is TRBV4-2; D ambiguous. CDR1 LGHNA and CDR2 YNFKEQ come from the germline V gene. V was trimmed by 3 bases and J by 5 bases, leaving 10 bases between them. CDR3 length equals 13 residues. The CDR3 here is CASSQIWGYGYTF. The CDR3 DNA sequence: TGTGCCAGCAGCCAGATATGGGGATATGGCTACACCTTC.

The chain carries TRBV12-3 or TRBV12-4 and TRBJ2-7; the match to TRBD2 covers 15 bases. The CDR3 has 15 residues. Trimming at V came to 5 bases and at J to 3 bases, leaving 2 bases not matched to a gene. The CDR3 is CASSMGLAGGYEQYF. CDR3 sequence (DNA): TGTGCCAGCAGTATGGGACTAGCGGGAGGCTACGAGCAGTACTTC.

This clonotype has a handful of counts. The rearrangement joins TRBV20-1 to TRBJ1-5; D unclear. V was pared by 1 base and J by 0 bases, with 7 bases between. Germline assignment: CDR1 DFQATT and CDR2 SNEGSKA (reference sequence). This CDR3 is 14 amino acids long. Here the CDR3 reads CSARGRTSNQPQHF. CDR3 nucleotides: TGCAGTGCTAGAGGTCGAACTAGCAATCAGCCCCAGCATTTT.

The rearrangement joins TRBV9 to TRBJ1-1, with D tentatively TRBD1 (5 bases). CDR3 length: 17 residues. Trimming took 4 bases from V and 0 from J, leaving 19 bases between them. From germline, CDR1 is SGDLS and CDR2 YYNGEE. The CDR3 bases are TGTGCCAGCAGCACTCAACTGGCAGGGCGACTGAACACTGAAGCTTTCTTT. Protein sequence: CASSTQLAGRLNTEAFF.

About this clonotype itself: A much larger clone sits a single nucleotide away, making a read error possible. The chain employs TRBV14 and TRBJ2-5; 9 nucleotides agree with TRBD2. Trimming at V came to 2 bases and at J to 11 bases, leaving 6 bases not matched to a gene. The CDR3 runs to 13 residues. CDR1 and CDR2 from the germline V gene are SGHDN and FVKESK. The CDR3 nucleotides are TGTGCCAGCAGCCAACTAGCGGGGAATGAGCAGTACTTC. It yields the protein CASSQLAGNEQYF.

The sample holds a few counts of this clonotype. The chain is built from TRBV20-1 and TRBJ1-2; weak D call: TRBD1 (5 bases). Trimming removed 5 bases from V and 3 bases from J, with 13 bases in between. The CDR3 covers 13 residues. CDR1 DFQATT and CDR2 SNEGSKA come from the germline V gene (reference sequence). The CDR3 sequence is CSAEPQGDYGYTF. The CDR3 bases are TGCAGTGCTGAACCTCAGGGAGACTATGGCTACACCTTC.

This clonotype was observed a few times. The chain is built from TRBV5-1 and TRBJ1-4; no definite D call. CDR3 length: 16 amino acids. The germline V and J ends were trimmed by 2 bases and 0 bases, with 11 bases remaining between them. CDR1 SGHRS and CDR2 YFSETQ come from the germline V gene. The CDR3 sequence: CASSLQQVATNEKLFF. The CDR3 DNA reads as TGCGCCAGCAGCTTACAGCAAGTTGCAACTAATGAAAAACTGTTTTTT.

This clonotype has just a few counts. The CDR3 region is CASSYQRYSNQPQHF. CDR3 sequence (DNA): TGTGCCAGCAGTTACCAACGGTATAGCAATCAGCCCCAGCATTTT. This chain uses TRBV6-6 with TRBJ1-5; D gene unclear. Germline CDR1 and CDR2: MNHNY and SVGAGI (reference sequence). V dropped 2 bases and J dropped 0 bases, with 8 bases sitting between them. The CDR3 is 15 amino acids.

The chain is built from TRBV7-9 and TRBJ2-5, with TRBD1 matching 11 bases. The J call is uncertain, as TRBJ2-7 better fits the DNA end. Per the germline V gene, CDR1 is SEHNR and CDR2 is FQNEAQ (reference sequence). This CDR3 has 15 amino acids. The CDR3 here is CASSLMGQGVDEQYF. In DNA, the CDR3 is TGTGCCAGCAGCTTAATGGGACAGGGGGTTGACGAGCAGTACTTC.

The chain recombines TRBV4-1 with TRBJ2-5; D may be TRBD1 or TRBD2 (5 bases each). Between the trimmed V and J ends, which lost 4 bases and 11 bases, there was a span of 23 bases. The CDR3 runs 15 residues. Per the germline V gene, CDR1 is MGHRA and CDR2 is YSYEKL. The CDR3 is CASSRYEGLNDEQYF. CDR3 DNA: TGCGCCAGCAGCCGCTACGAGGGGCTGAACGATGAGCAGTACTTC.

This clonotype was detected only once. J is TRBJ2-2 and V is TRBV7-2; 12 bases line up with TRBD2. CDR1 SGHTA and CDR2 FQGNSA come from the germline V gene. This CDR3 region has 18 residues. With V trimmed by 5 bases and J by 7 bases, 14 bases remained unmatched. CDR3 sequence reads: CASSLTSLAGGPDGELFF. DNA of the CDR3: TGTGCCAGCAGCCTTACCTCCCTAGCGGGAGGGCCTGACGGGGAGCTGTTTTTT.

This clonotype was detected a few times. The rearrangement joins TRBV20-1 to TRBJ2-7; D unresolved. The J call is uncertain, as TRBJ2-4 better fits the DNA end. In germline, CDR1 is DFQATT, CDR2 SNEGSKA (reference sequence). This CDR3 has 12 residues. For the CDR3, the DNA is TGCAGTGCTAGGGGCACGTTAGGCATTCAGTACTTC. As protein: CSARGTLGIQYF.

This rearrangement joins TRBV10-1 to TRBJ2-7; possibly TRBD2 for D (5 bases). CDR1 and CDR2 from the germline V gene are WNHNN and SYGVQD (reference sequence). Trimming cost V 7 bases and J 2 bases, with 9 bases left between them. This CDR3 comprises 12 residues. The CDR3 sequence: CASNGVAYEQYF. The CDR3 DNA reads as TGCGCCAGCAACGGGGTCGCCTACGAGCAGTACTTC.

The rearrangement links TRBV29-1 to TRBJ2-1, with TRBD1 identical over 7 bases. CDR3 length: 14 residues. V lost 1 base, J lost 4 bases, and 4 bases stayed unmatched. The germline V gene has CDR1 SQVTM and CDR2 ANQGSEA. The DNA for the CDR3 is TGCAGCGTTGAAGGTTTGGGACAGTACAATGAGCAGTTCTTC. Amino acid sequence: CSVEGLGQYNEQFF.

This clonotype was found a few times. V is TRBV28 and J is TRBJ1-6; D unclear. Per germline, CDR1 MDHEN and CDR2 SYDVKM. The V end lost 5 bases, the J end lost 7 bases, and 9 bases lay between the germline ends. This CDR3 is built from 13 residues. The CDR3 here is CASSIGRNSPLHF. CDR3 nucleotide sequence: TGTGCCAGCAGTATCGGACGGAATTCACCCCTCCACTTT.

This clonotype was picked up a small number of times. The rearrangement joins TRBV4-1 to TRBJ2-3; TRBD2 matches at 10 bases. Germline V gives CDR1 MGHRA, CDR2 YSYEKL. The CDR3 runs to 18 residues. Germline trimming cut 0 bases from V and 0 bases from J; bases unmatched to any gene: 6. The CDR3 loop reads CASSQDPAGGPSTDTQYF. The CDR3 DNA reads as TGCGCCAGCAGCCAAGACCCAGCGGGGGGGCCTAGCACAGATACGCAGTATTTT.